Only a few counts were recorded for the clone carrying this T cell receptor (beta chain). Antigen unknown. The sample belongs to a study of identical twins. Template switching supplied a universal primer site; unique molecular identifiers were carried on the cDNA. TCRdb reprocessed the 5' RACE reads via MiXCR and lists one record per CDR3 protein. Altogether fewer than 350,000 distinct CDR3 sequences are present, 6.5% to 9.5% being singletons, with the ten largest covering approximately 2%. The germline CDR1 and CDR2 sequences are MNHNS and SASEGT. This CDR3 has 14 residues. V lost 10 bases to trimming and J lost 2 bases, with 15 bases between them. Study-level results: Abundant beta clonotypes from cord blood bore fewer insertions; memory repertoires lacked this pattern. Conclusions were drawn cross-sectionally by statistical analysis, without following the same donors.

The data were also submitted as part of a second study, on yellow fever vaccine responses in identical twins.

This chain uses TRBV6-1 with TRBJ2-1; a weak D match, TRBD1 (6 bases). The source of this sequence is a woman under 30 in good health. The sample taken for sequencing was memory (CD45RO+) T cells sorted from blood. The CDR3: CATVPDSTYNEQFF. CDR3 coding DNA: TGTGCCACCGTACCGGACAGTACCTACAATGAGCAGTTCTTC.